The entry that follows covers one TCR beta chain sequence. What antigen it recognizes has not been identified. No much larger clonotype is one base removed from it; base qualities were not supplied. The sample is drawn from a study of cytomegalovirus exposure and HLA in healthy donors (dated by TCRdb to about 2017). Turning to the overall study: In an earlier analysis of roughly 590 of the donors, 276 Gb of sequence data and approximately 100 million unique TCR beta sequences from some 170 million T cells were reported. An early release covering 550 to 700 HLA-typed donors comprised approximately 300 gigabases of sequencing data and around 85 million unique TCR sequences. A later analysis re-examined previously published TCR beta repertoires from 500 to 700 donors and added high-resolution HLA genotyping to investigate patterns of TCR occurrence. HLA typing covered class I and class II loci at four-digit resolution. Among around 400 genotyped donors of the cohort, an average of approximately 240,000 unique TCR beta nucleotide sequences was sequenced per donor, of which about 18% were non-productive. All discovery cohort repertoires had been generated on a single sequencing platform. The genetic ancestry cluster associated with self-reported Caucasian donors included about 84% of the roughly 400 genotyped donors. Rather than drawing on any new phenotypic data, the later analysis identified candidate immune exposures from TCR beta sequences and the way those sequences occurred across donors. Typing coverage differed by locus: A, B, C, DRB1 and DQB1 were typed in about 620-640 donors, DQA1 in around 500, DPA1 in around 580, and DPB1 in 400 to 490. Using immunosequencing, the study profiled T cell repertoires from 666 subjects and related those repertoires to cytomegalovirus serostatus. Genome-wide SNP genotypes for about 60% of the roughly 700 donors were used in a later genetic analysis, which treated that subset as a discovery cohort. In an earlier analysis of 500 to 650 of the donors, high-throughput TCR beta sequencing was used to judge whether each TCR beta V gene segment behaved as functional or pseudogenic. The aim of the study was to test whether cataloging public T cell receptors could identify signatures of past pathogen exposure. To predict cytomegalovirus infection status, the study brought together high-throughput TCR immunosequencing, statistical association of individual TCRs with disease status, and machine learning. Along with the approximately 700-subject first cohort, a separate validation cohort of over a hundred different subjects was used. A handful of DR-DQ haplotypes were handled as single units for association and clustering because linkage in the cohort was strong. Donor age, sex, ethnicity and CMV serostatus were compiled together with the repertoire data.

The receptor library was made with the immunoSEQ multiplex PCR assay. A mixture of 60 forward primers for TCR Vbeta segments and 13 reverse primers for TCR Jbeta segments was used in the multiplex PCR. The CDR3 region of rearranged TCR beta genes was amplified from genomic DNA by a multiplex PCR assay. The Illumina HiSeq System was used to sequence the amplified TCR beta libraries as 87-base-pair reads. Concerning the study's data processing: Across the roughly 600 repertoires, a later analysis counted roughly 77 million unique TCR beta chains, about 10 million of which were shared by at least two donors. Raw reads were error-corrected and collapsed into unique sequences with a nearest-neighbor algorithm that merged closely related sequences to remove PCR and sequencing errors. V, D and J gene segments were assigned by aligning CDR3 sequences to IMGT reference sequences. For a sequence to be retained, a match of at least six nucleotides to both a V gene segment and a J gene segment was required. A rearrangement counted as productive if the CDR3 had no stop codons and remained in frame with V and J, and every other rearrangement counted as non-productive. CDR3 was defined by IMGT convention, running from the second conserved V-encoded cysteine to the conserved J-encoded phenylalanine. The earlier analysis of some 540 of the donors excluded any sequence lacking an unambiguous match to a single V gene segment. An earlier analysis of some 500 of the donors classified V segments as functional when productive rearrangements were above 56.7% and as segregating when the standard deviation between donors was above 5%. To diagnose cytomegalovirus status from the catalog of TCR beta chain sequences, a statistical classification framework was built. In a later analysis, TCR nucleotide sequences were compared against IMGT/GENE-DB human TR gene sequences so that V and J genes could be assigned. The TCRdist pipeline was used in a later analysis to assign CDR3 sequences and most-parsimonious VDJ recombination scenarios. A later analysis defined each TCR beta chain by its CDR3 amino acid sequence plus V-gene family, and excluded reads lacking a unique V-gene family. In a later analysis, a few hundred highly shared, low-generation-probability nucleotide sequences were removed to address suspected cross-contamination and a sequencing artifact. A later analysis calculated a clonal expansion index for each public chain from normalized within-repertoire ranks of inferred template counts. In a later analysis, generation probabilities were computed using a VDJ recombination model fitted to out-of-frame rearrangements, and the results were checked against IGoR. Hypergeometric tests were used in a later analysis to score TCR-TCR, TCR-HLA and TCR-CMV co-occurrence, with a repertoire-size bias correction applied to the TCR pairs. In a later analysis, false discovery rates were estimated by permuting HLA or CMV assignments 20 times. In a later analysis, co-occurring TCRs were grouped using DBSCAN, with TCRdist sequence similarity added in when clustering inside HLA-allele-positive subsets. For co-occurrence clustering, repertoires with fewer than 30,000 or more than 120,000 public chains were excluded, along with about five repertoires with anomalous nucleotide sharing. TCRdb retrieved this table from immuneACCESS and kept in-frame rearrangements only. Not all clones are present; in checked studies, unresolved V genes account for under half, and no reason is known for the remainder. V, J and clone size are those of that table, while D and trimming were read from the DNA. This sample holds about 33,000 clones; around half were observed only once. Around 6.5% of the sample rests with the top ten.

The cohort comprised several hundred healthy bone marrow donors. All cohort members were sampled while nominally healthy, although unrecorded immune exposures were likely present. The donor was CMV seropositive and belonged to the group of 250 to 350 seropositive cohort members. A peripheral blood sample was collected from each donor, and TCR beta sequencing was performed on peripheral blood mononuclear cells. The Qiagen DNeasy Blood Extraction Kit was used to extract genomic DNA from the blood cell samples. Reading the germline V gene gives CDR1 SGHDT and CDR2 YYEEEE. V drops 3 bases and J drops 4 bases, leaving 16 bases in between. CDR3 length: 16 amino acids, cysteine to phenylalanine. The entry retains the CDR3 DNA only, 48 bases that are in frame from base 1. Summary of the overall study and its limitations: Linkage disequilibrium might explain the correlated functional status among segregating V segments, but an unknown experimental factor could not be ruled out. A later analysis found that most CMV-associated TCR beta chains appeared HLA-restricted, with HLA associations seemingly driven largely by CMV exposure. Across donors, most TCR sequences were observed very rarely, whereas some public TCRs were present in many individuals. Broadly in line with IMGT annotations, most TCR beta V segments showed up in productive rearrangements about 87% or about 30% of the time in an earlier analysis of a few hundred of the donors. The authors suggested that the approach could potentially be generalized to other disease states and immunological phenotypes. The cohort was sequenced for TCR beta chains only, and without alpha or paired-chain data the features that could be detected were limited. Compared with the approximately 670-donor mean, donors in an Asian-associated ancestry cluster had fewer N-insertions in productive TCRs, according to a later genetic analysis. A further reported finding was that TCR beta sequences accurately predicted the HLA-A and HLA-B alleles for most subjects in the first cohort. A few of the identified cytomegalovirus-associated TCR beta chains were confirmed in vitro to be specific for cytomegalovirus antigens. Roughly uniform sequencing depth across donors was assumed in presence/absence analyses, although this assumption may not hold. Assigning TCR associations to individual alleles was difficult when HLA alleles, especially DR and DQ, strongly co-occurred. Immune exposure information for the cohort was limited to CMV serostatus. According to a later analysis, TCR association rates differed among HLA loci, with DRB1 alleles showing the most associated TCRs and HLA-C alleles showing the fewest. According to a later analysis, parvovirus B19, influenza, CMV and Epstein-Barr virus appeared linked to several top co-occurrence clusters. A group of highly shared sequence variants was considered likely to be a technical artifact of the sequencing pipeline. A later analysis associated 16,951 TCR beta sequences with specific HLA alleles at a false discovery rate of 0.05. A later analysis found that HLA-associated TCR beta chains were more clonally expanded and had lower generation probabilities than equally common non-associated chains. Some IMGT-functional V segments, including TRBV6-2 and TRBV6-3, could not be distinguished by the 87-base-pair reads and were therefore excluded. Because HLA typing was unavailable for some donors at each locus, only the typed subset was used in association tests. The study listed approximately 150 TCR beta chains as associated with cytomegalovirus. The classifier was reported to diagnose cytomegalovirus status with high specificity and sensitivity in both the original cohort and the validation cohort. V-gene and J-gene trimming of TCR beta chains was associated with a missense DCLRE1C variant in a later genetic analysis, and the association was replicated in an independent cohort. Because counts were too low, 15 to 20 rarely observed V segments, including chromosome 9 orphons, were excluded from the earlier analysis of 587 of the donors.

Sequences were obtained from PBMCs. This clonotype was obtained from a woman in her thirties or forties in good health and CMV-seropositive. The rearrangement combines TRBV5-6 with TRBJ2-2; the D gene is not confidently resolved. The CDR3 is CASSSYLFRLTGELFF. At the DNA level, the sequence is TGTGCCAGCAGCTCTTACTTATTTCGACTCACCGGGGAGCTGTTTTTT.